The 6 T cell receptor beta chains reported below all come from one sample, sequenced in a study of cytomegalovirus exposure and HLA in healthy donors. The PCR had 60 Vbeta and 13 Jbeta primers. Some clones are missing from TCRdb's copy, which holds only in-frame ones; the method was immunoSEQ multiplex PCR. The table includes about 130,000 clones, just under 90% detected once. The sample was PBMCs. The source of these receptors is a woman aged 25-40 years in good health and CMV-seronegative.

The chain uses TRBV28 and TRBJ1-5, with TRBD1 identical over 7 bases. Germline CDR1 reads MDHEN; CDR2 reads SYDVKM. The CDR3 length is 14 residues. Trimming at V came to 3 bases and at J to 6 bases, leaving 5 bases not matched to a gene. The DNA of the CDR3 is TGTGCCAGCAGTTTGACAGGGTTCGGTCAGCCCCAGCATTTT. Amino acid sequence: CASSLTGFGQPQHF. Drawing the rest from reference TRBV28 and TRBJ1-5, the complete variable domain is DVKVTQSSRYLVKRTGEKVFLECVQDMDHENMFWYRQDPGLGLRLIYFSYDVKMKEKGDIPEGYSVSREKKERFSLILESASTNQTSMYLCASSLTGFGQPQHFGDGTRLSIL.

The genes are TRBV27 and TRBJ2-5; the match to TRBD2 covers 9 bases. The V gene's germline CDR1 is MNHEY and CDR2 SMNVEV (reference sequence). V trimming: 8 bases; J trimming: 1 base; junction bases outside the gene matches: 5. The CDR3 is 14 amino acids. The CDR3 bases are TGTGCCAGCGGCGGGCGGGAGGGCCAAGAGACCCAGTACTTC. This gives the protein CASGGREGQETQYF.

This chain uses TRBV5-1 with TRBJ2-3; TRBD2 might be the D (7 bases). The V gene lost 7 bases and the J gene lost 2 bases, with 14 bases spanning the gap. This CDR3 contains 14 residues. Germline assignment: CDR1 SGHRS and CDR2 YFSETQ. The CDR3 here is CASREGGITDTQYF. The CDR3 DNA reads as TGCGCCAGCCGCGAGGGGGGGATCACAGATACGCAGTATTTT. The variable domain in full, completed from reference TRBV5-1 and TRBJ2-3, reads KAGVTQTPRYLIKTRGQQVTLSCSPISGHRSVSWYQQTPGQGLQFLFEYFSETQRNKGNFPGRFSGRQFSNSRSEMNVSTLELGDSALYLCASREGGITDTQYFGPGTRLTVL.

The chain has TRBV30 and TRBJ1-5; D not certain. This CDR3 has 13 residues. Germline assignment: CDR1 GTSNPN and CDR2 SVGIG (reference sequence). V lost 2 bases and J 6 bases, leaving 11 bases between the germline ends. CDR3 bases: TGTGCCTGGAGTAGGGAGCGCGGTCAGCCCCAGCATTTT. Amino acid sequence: CAWSRERGQPQHF.

V usage is TRBV19 and J usage is TRBJ1-5; tentatively, D is TRBD1 (5 bases). This CDR3 has 14 amino acids. V lost 7 bases and J lost 7, with 17 bases in between. Germline values: CDR1 LNHDA, CDR2 SQIVND (reference sequence). The chain's CDR3 is CASTLGQGSQPQHF. The CDR3, as DNA: TGTGCCAGTACGCTCGGCCAGGGTAGCCAGCCCCAGCATTTT.

The V gene is TRBV28, the J gene TRBJ2-3, with 9 positions matching TRBD2. The germline gives CDR1 MDHEN, CDR2 SYDVKM. The length of the CDR3 is 15 residues. V shed 4 bases and J 2 bases; nucleotides not matched to a gene: 4. In nucleotides, the CDR3 is TGTGCCAGCAGTTCCAGACTAGCGGACACAGATACGCAGTATTTT. Amino acid sequence: CASSSRLADTDTQYF.